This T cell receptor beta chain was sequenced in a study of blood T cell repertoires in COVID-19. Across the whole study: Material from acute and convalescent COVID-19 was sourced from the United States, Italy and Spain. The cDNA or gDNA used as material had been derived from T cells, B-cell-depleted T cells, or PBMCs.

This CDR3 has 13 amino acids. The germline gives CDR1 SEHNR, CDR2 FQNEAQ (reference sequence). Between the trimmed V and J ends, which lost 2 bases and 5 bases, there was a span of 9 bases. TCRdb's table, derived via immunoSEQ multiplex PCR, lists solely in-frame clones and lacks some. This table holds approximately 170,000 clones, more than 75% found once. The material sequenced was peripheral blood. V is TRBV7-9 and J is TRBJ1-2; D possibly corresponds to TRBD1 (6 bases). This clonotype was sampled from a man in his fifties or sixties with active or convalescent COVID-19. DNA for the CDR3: TGTGCCAGCAGCTTAAAACAGGGATATGGCTACACCTTC. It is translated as CASSLKQGYGYTF.